The 4 T cell receptor beta chains below all came from one sample that was sequenced in a study of naive and memory T cell subsets. Two oligonucleotides, mixed equimolar, formed the beta constant-region primer covering TRBC1 and TRBC2. A single record per CDR3 protein comes from TCRdb applying MiXCR to the UMI-ligation and nested PCR reads. The table records around 40,000 distinct CDR3 sequences, roughly 14% of them present only once. Sequencing was performed on effector memory CD4+ T cells from blood. Subset described: effector memory, CD45RA- CD27-. These TCRs come from a human donor in good health.

This clonotype was counted between two and nine times. The J gene is TRBJ2-7, the V gene TRBV7-9; the match to TRBD1 covers 7 bases. The CDR3 loop spans 12 amino acids. Germline V gene data show CDR1 as SEHNR and CDR2 as FQNEAQ (reference sequence). J lost 5 bases, V lost 5 bases, and 3 bases had no gene match. CDR3: CASSRTGHEQYF. As DNA, the CDR3 is TGTGCCAGCAGCAGGACAGGCCACGAGCAGTACTTC.

The chain has TRBV28 and TRBJ1-2, with TRBD1 identical over 8 bases. Germline CDR1 reads MDHEN; CDR2 reads SYDVKM. V lost 5 bases, J lost 5 bases, and 4 bases stayed unmatched. The CDR3 extends over 13 amino acids. The CDR3, as DNA: TGTGCCAGCAGTCCAGGGGGCTCTTATGGCTACACCTTC. Translation gives CASSPGGSYGYTF.

Many counts were recorded for this clonotype. This chain links TRBV7-7 with TRBJ2-1; D possibly corresponds to TRBD1 (6 bases). In germline, CDR1 is SSHAT, CDR2 FNYEAQ (reference sequence). V gave up 1 base and J gave up 6 bases, with 10 bases separating them. This CDR3 is 14 amino acids long. The CDR3 DNA sequence: TGTGCCAGCAGCTTAGACAGGGTTGGCAATGAGCAGTTCTTC. Translating it yields CASSLDRVGNEQFF.

V gene TRBV7-9 combines with J gene TRBJ2-5, with 13 bases that match TRBD2. CDR3 length: 18 residues. V trimming: 7 bases; J trimming: 4 bases; junction bases outside the gene matches: 15. Germline V gene data show CDR1 as SEHNR and CDR2 as FQNEAQ (reference sequence). CDR3 sequence reads: CASTFEGTSGKKGETQYF. The CDR3 nucleotides are TGTGCCAGCACCTTCGAAGGGACTAGCGGGAAGAAAGGAGAGACCCAGTACTTC.